A selection of T cell receptor beta chains follows, all from one sample in a study of early T cells in non-severe SARS-CoV-2 infection. TCRdb re-called the 5' RACE reads through MiXCR, storing one row per CDR3 protein. This sample has under 100,000 distinct CDR3 sequences, with around 13% found just once. Sequenced sample: whole blood. The receptors originated from an adult who was a healthcare worker with PCR-confirmed SARS-CoV-2 infection or an uninfected control (not recorded which). The CDR3 runs from the conserved cysteine through the conserved F or W. The D gene is left open where the match is weak. Where a row states a size, it is once, few, many or the class of an expanded clone; other rows omit it.

. 15 many TRBJ2-7 TRBV4-3 CASSQNTQGRGEQYF TGCGCCAGCAGCCAAAATACCCAGGGAAGGGGCGAGCAGTACTTC
. 15 few TRBJ2-5 TRBV2 CASSLGPAALETQYF TGTGCCAGCAGTTTGGGGCCAGCCGCGTTAGAGACCCAGTACTTC
. 15 many TRBJ1-1 TRBV6-5 CASSYSGAPGTEAFF TGTGCCAGCAGTTACTCGGGGGCCCCGGGCACTGAAGCTTTCTTT
. 16 many TRBJ1-2 TRBV6-5 CASSRTVDSFNYGYTF TGTGCCAGCAGCCGTACCGTAGACAGTTTTAACTATGGCTACACCTTC
TRBD1 15 many TRBJ1-2 TRBV18 CASSSGQGRNYGYTF TGTGCCAGCTCATCCGGACAGGGACGTAACTATGGCTACACCTTC
TRBD1 11 . TRBJ2-7 TRBV12-3/TRBV12-4 CASSQGQGWYF TGTGCCAGCAGTCAAGGACAGGGTTGGTACTTC
. 14 . TRBJ2-3 TRBV11-2 CASSLTVGTDTQYF TGTGCCAGCAGCTTGACAGTAGGCACAGATACGCAGTATTTT
. 13 few TRBJ1-5 TRBV6-1 CAARDSSNQPQHF TGTGCCGCCCGGGACTCTAGCAATCAGCCCCAGCATTTT
TRBD1 16 many TRBJ2-1 TRBV4-1 CASSPAGQGFYNEQFF TGCGCCAGCAGCCCAGCTGGACAGGGTTTCTACAATGAGCAGTTCTTC
. 18 . TRBJ2-5 TRBV7-9 CASSSSGTRRTPQETQYF TGTGCCAGCAGCTCGTCCGGGACGCGAAGAACGCCCCAAGAGACCCAGTACTTC
. 12 many TRBJ2-3 TRBV12-3/TRBV12-4 CASSNTLDTQYF TGTGCCAGCAGCAACACACTGGATACGCAGTATTTT
. 14 . TRBJ1-1 TRBV10-2 CASSDRAGATEAFF TGCGCCAGCAGTGATCGGGCCGGGGCCACTGAAGCTTTCTTT
. 13 few TRBJ1-2 TRBV25-1 CASGSTGLGGYTF TGTGCCAGCGGCTCCACAGGTCTAGGCGGCTACACCTTC
TRBD1 17 few TRBJ1-1 TRBV20-1 CSAKRFQDRDLNTEAFF TGCAGTGCTAAGCGATTCCAGGACAGGGATTTGAACACTGAAGCTTTCTTT
. 15 few TRBJ1-3 TRBV3-1 CASSQVRSSGNTIYF TGTGCCAGCAGCCAAGTTCGAAGCTCTGGAAACACCATATATTTT
. 14 . TRBJ1-2 TRBV10-3 CAISEEVIRDGYTF TGTGCCATCAGTGAAGAGGTTATAAGGGATGGCTACACCTTC
. 13 many TRBJ1-1 TRBV4-3 CASSQEVGWGAFF TGCGCCAGCAGCCAAGAAGTGGGTTGGGGAGCTTTCTTT